These T cell receptor beta chains were read from a single sample in a study of shared clonotypes between healthy human individuals. TCRdb's copy holds only in-frame clones and misses some; the assay was immunoSEQ multiplex PCR. Here the sample spans over 2,000,000 clones, just over 90% being singletons. Sequencing was carried out using naive CD8+ T cells from PBMCs. Every receptor here comes from a man in his late teens or twenties in good health. Some clones in this sample may be carry-over from other donors' samples. The CDR3 runs from the conserved cysteine through the conserved F or W. A D gene is named only where the DNA matches it firmly. Clone size is not always given. Where it is, it says once, few, many or a class for expanded clones.

d_gene,j_gene,v_gene,abundance,CDR3aa,CDR3nt
NA,TRBJ1-5,TRBV4-2,NA,CASSHSGYSNQPQHF,TGTGCCAGCAGCCATTCAGGCTATAGCAATCAGCCCCAGCATTTT
NA,TRBJ2-2,TRBV27,NA,CASSPGTYTGELFF,TGTGCCAGCAGTCCCGGGACCTACACCGGGGAGCTGTTTTTT
TRBD1,TRBJ1-5,TRBV7-2,NA,CASSPSHRDRAQPQHF,TGTGCCAGCAGCCCCTCTCACCGGGACAGGGCTCAGCCCCAGCATTTT
NA,TRBJ2-7,TRBV9,once,CASSAEVGYEQYF,TGTGCCAGCAGCGCTGAGGTGGGTTACGAGCAGTACTTC
TRBD2,TRBJ2-1,TRBV7-9,NA,CASSLARLAGGNEQFF,TGTGCCAGCAGCTTAGCGCGGCTAGCGGGAGGCAATGAGCAGTTCTTC
TRBD2,TRBJ2-7,TRBV19,NA,CASRATSVHEQYF,TGTGCCAGTAGGGCGACTAGCGTTCACGAGCAGTACTTC
NA,TRBJ2-3,TRBV7-2,NA,CASSLSPGSSTDTQYF,TGTGCCAGCAGCTTAAGTCCCGGGTCTAGCACAGATACACAGTATTTT
NA,TRBJ1-1,TRBV7-9,few,CASSLGVREAFF,TGTGCCAGCAGCTTAGGGGTCAGAGAAGCTTTCTTT
TRBD2,TRBJ2-1,TRBV10-3,NA,CAISESRGQGGTSGLNEQFF,TGTGCCATCAGTGAGTCTAGAGGGCAGGGAGGGACTAGCGGGCTCAATGAGCAGTTCTTC
NA,TRBJ2-5,TRBV29-1,NA,CSVKQASYQETQYF,TGCAGCGTAAAACAGGCCTCTTACCAAGAGACCCAGTACTTC
NA,TRBJ2-1,TRBV27,NA,CASTPIWTHSISYNEQFF,TGTGCCAGCACCCCGATCTGGACGCACAGCATATCCTACAATGAGCAGTTCTTC
TRBD1,TRBJ1-2,TRBV2,NA,CASRESGGITTNYGYTF,TGTGCCAGCAGGGAGTCAGGGGGGATCACAACTAACTATGGCTACACCTTC
NA,TRBJ2-5,TRBV25-1,NA,CASSEYIPGLRQETQYF,TGTGCCAGCAGTGAATATATACCAGGGCTGCGACAAGAGACCCAGTACTTC
NA,TRBJ1-1,TRBV18,NA,CASSPPETPNTEAFF,TGTGCCAGCTCACCACCGGAAACCCCGAACACTGAAGCTTTCTTT
NA,TRBJ2-1,TRBV27,once,CASSFRGNEQFF,TGTGCCAGCAGTTTTCGAGGGAATGAGCAGTTCTTC
NA,TRBJ2-1,TRBV5-1,NA,CASSLLSSYNEQFF,TGCGCCAGCAGCCTCCTCAGCTCCTACAATGAGCAGTTCTTC
TRBD1,TRBJ1-2,TRBV4-3,NA,CASSQGLTTGTGVYGYTF,TGCGCCAGCAGCCAAGGGCTCACTACCGGGACAGGGGTCTATGGCTACACCTTC